This T cell receptor (beta chain) was sequenced during a study (dated by TCRdb to between 2014 and 2017). For the study in its entirety: The study examined whether tumor-infiltrating Tregs in breast cancer are drawn from blood Tregs or arise in situ by conversion from other CD4+ T cell subsets.

Overall study results and their limits: The greatest overlap of tumor-infiltrating Treg TCR alpha and beta sequences was observed with tumor naive CD4+ T cells, followed by blood naive CD4+ T cells. Tumor memory CD4+ T cell TCR gene usage was found to cluster with blood and lymph node memory CD4+ cells and with lymph node naive CD4+ cells. Rather than covering whole repertoires, validation in the larger cohort was restricted to a single TCR beta V-J rearrangement.

Naive CD4+ T cells were purified with the Miltenyi Naive CD4+ T Cell Isolation kit, with Tregs depleted using CD25 microbeads. Tregs, naive and memory CD4+ T cells from tumor, blood and ipsilateral draining lymph nodes of a handful of breast cancer patients underwent full-length TCR alpha and beta sequencing. Ficoll density gradient centrifugation was used to isolate mononuclear cells from lymph nodes or from about 50 ml of peripheral blood. A purity exceeding 90% was confirmed by FACS for the sorted cell populations. For this clonotype: The specificity of this receptor is unknown. Without the conserved terminal phenylalanine or tryptophan, this CDR3 likely stems from a read error. Because the CDR3's place on the DNA is in doubt, the DNA is left out and the CDR3 is given as listed by TCRdb.

Full-length TCR variable regions were amplified by 5' RACE PCR with constant-region reverse primers, followed by semi-nested PCR with Nested Universal Primer A. The ReliaPrep RNA Cell Miniprep System was used to extract total RNA, which was then reverse transcribed into 5'RACE-ready cDNA with the SMARTer RACE 5'/3' Kit. An Illumina MiSeq was used to sequence the full-length TCR alpha and beta libraries, which had been barcoded with multiplex adaptors. Per the source publication's procedure: For each of nine subset-tissue groups, sequencing data from the five patients were combined, and the groups were compared by unsupervised clustering of TCR gene usage. The Morisita-Horn index was used to calculate repertoire similarity, with shared sequences weighted by how much each contributed to each repertoire. TCRdb passed the public sequencing reads through fastp at Q25 and MiXCR, retaining productive beta sequences. For every CDR3 protein sequence, its rows merge into one entry that carries the most common genes and DNA. The V and J calls here are based on TCRdb, not the publication. Recorded for this sample are fewer than 60,000 distinct CDR3 sequences; roughly 28% of them occurred a single time. Under 2.5% of the sample belongs to the ten largest clones.

Ends included, the CDR3 has 15 residues. CDR1 LGHDT and CDR2 YNNKEL are derived from the germline V gene (reference sequence). The sequencing sample was made of naive CD4+ T cells sorted from blood. What the cell subset or site label conveys for this sample: naive CD4+ T cells, CD4+CD45RA+CD25-. This receptor was taken from a female donor with breast cancer. The sequence is built from TRBV3-1 and TRBJ2-2. The encoded CDR3 is CASSQLGPNTGEPFL.